Included here is one T cell receptor (beta chain) sequence, with context. Antigen: not known. Reverse transcription of roughly 0.45 to 1 ug RNA used random hexamers. Across 54 Vbeta and 13 Jbeta, immunoSEQ multiplex PCR amplified TCR beta CDR3. TCRdb ran MiXCR on the immunoSEQ multiplex PCR reads and lists one entry per CDR3 protein. Among 70,000 to 95,000 distinct CDR3 sequences, around 94% were seen once, and the ten largest hold about 0.94%. CDR3 length: 14 residues. The V end lost 10 bases, the J end lost 2 bases, and 15 bases lay between the germline ends. The germline V gene encodes CDR1 SGHVS and CDR2 FQNEAQ. The sample belongs to a study of CD8 T cells in Susac syndrome. Turning to the study itself: The Susac syndrome patients were therapy-naive, on corticosteroids, or on intravenous immunoglobulin alone at blood draw.

The study, taken as a whole, reports: CD8+ clonal expansion in Susac peaked in TEMRA cells and active patients.

The TCR sequence derives from a human donor with Susac syndrome. The chain is built from TRBV7-8 and TRBJ2-1, with a tentative D call TRBD2 (6 bases). Specimen: CD8+ T cells from PBMCs. This CDR3 is CATEPAGTYNEQFF. The CDR3, as DNA: TGTGCCACAGAACCGGCGGGGACCTACAATGAGCAGTTCTTC.